A selection of T cell receptor beta chains follows, all from one sample in a study of shared clonotypes between healthy human individuals. Assay used: immunoSEQ multiplex PCR; TCRdb lists only in-frame clones, some missing. The sample has roughly 1,800,000 clones, about 95% seen once. Material for sequencing was naive CD8+ T cells sorted from blood. Receptors were obtained from a man aged 18 to 30 in good health. CDR3s include the opening cysteine and the closing phenylalanine or tryptophan. D genes are given only for firm matches. The listing skips clone size in some rows; elsewhere it reads once, few, many or a size class.

cdr3_aa	cdr3_nt	clone_size	v_call	j_call	d_call	cdr3_length
CASRTGGAYNEQFF	TGTGCCAGCAGGACAGGGGGCGCCTACAATGAGCAGTTCTTC	-	TRBV6-5	TRBJ2-1	TRBD1	14
CASTAGEALSTDTQYF	TGTGCCAGCACCGCGGGGGAGGCCCTTAGCACAGATACGCAGTATTTT	-	TRBV27	TRBJ2-3	TRBD2	16
CASSEDRTYNSPLHF	TGTGCCAGTAGTGAGGACAGAACCTATAATTCACCCCTCCACTTT	-	TRBV19	TRBJ1-6	-	15
CAISSQTSFYEQYF	TGTGCCATCAGCTCACAGACTAGCTTCTACGAGCAGTACTTC	-	TRBV10-3	TRBJ2-7	TRBD2	14
CASSPLGRTYEQYF	TGTGCCAGCAGCCCCTTAGGTCGCACCTACGAGCAGTACTTC	-	TRBV7-2	TRBJ2-7	-	14
CASRGGAAASYEQYF	TGCGCCAGCCGTGGGGGGGCGGCCGCTTCCTACGAGCAGTACTTC	-	TRBV5-1	TRBJ2-7	-	15
CASSYSGGPQYF	TGTGCCAGCAGTTACTCAGGGGGCCCGCAGTATTTT	-	TRBV27	TRBJ2-3	TRBD1	12
CASSTQGWDTQYF	TGTGCCAGCAGTACACAGGGTTGGGATACGCAGTATTTT	-	TRBV27	TRBJ2-3	-	13
CASSLVGASTDTQYF	TGTGCCAGCAGCTTAGTAGGGGCTAGCACAGATACGCAGTATTTT	-	TRBV7-9	TRBJ2-3	-	15
CASSSGLNSPLHF	TGTGCCAGTAGTTCTGGGCTTAATTCACCCCTCCACTTT	-	TRBV19	TRBJ1-6	-	13
CASSFRWSGSGNTIYF	TGTGCCAGCAGTTTTAGGTGGTCTGGCTCTGGAAACACCATATATTTT	many	TRBV28	TRBJ1-3	-	16
CATESAGGPNEQFF	TGTGCCACCGAATCAGCGGGGGGGCCCAATGAGCAGTTCTTC	-	TRBV27	TRBJ2-1	TRBD2	14
CASSLYSGSVADTQYF	TGTGCCAGCAGTCTTTATAGCGGCTCCGTGGCAGATACGCAGTATTTT	-	TRBV27	TRBJ2-3	-	16
CASSVEGWNEQYF	TGCGCCAGCAGTGTGGAGGGGTGGAACGAGCAGTACTTC	-	TRBV10-1	TRBJ2-7	-	13
CASSQVPGLEQFF	TGCGCCAGCAGCCAAGTGCCGGGGCTTGAGCAGTTCTTC	-	TRBV4-1	TRBJ2-1	-	13
CASSPRGAITEQYF	TGTGCCAGCAGTCCCCGTGGTGCTATCACCGAGCAGTACTTC	-	TRBV27	TRBJ2-7	-	14
CASSKERQGSTEAFF	TGTGCCAGCAGTAAGGAGAGACAGGGGAGCACTGAAGCTTTCTTT	-	TRBV28	TRBJ1-1	TRBD1	15
CAWSVMGNGDGYTF	TGTGCCTGGAGTGTAATGGGAAATGGGGATGGCTACACCTTC	-	TRBV30	TRBJ1-2	-	14
CASSQDTGGYGYTF	TGCGCCAGCAGCCAAGATACAGGGGGTTATGGCTACACCTTC	-	TRBV4-3	TRBJ1-2	TRBD1	14
CASSQRDGGLGYTF	TGCGCCAGCAGCCAAAGGGACGGGGGCCTTGGCTACACCTTC	-	TRBV4-3	TRBJ1-2	-	14
CATVGGTGELFF	TGTGCCACGGTGGGGGGCACCGGGGAGCTGTTTTTT	-	TRBV7-7	TRBJ2-2	-	12
CASSLTPMRTVSQYF	TGTGCCAGCAGCTTAACTCCAATGCGCACAGTATCGCAGTATTTT	-	TRBV7-9	TRBJ2-3	-	15
CASSPGTVYEQYF	TGCGCCAGCAGCCCGGGGACAGTATACGAGCAGTACTTC	-	TRBV5-1	TRBJ2-7	TRBD1	13
CASSTNPPNEQFF	TGTGCCAGCAGCACGAACCCCCCCAATGAGCAGTTCTTC	-	TRBV5-4	TRBJ2-1	-	13
CASSPGTDTNGYTF	TGTGCCAGCAGCCCGGGGACAGACACTAATGGCTACACCTTC	-	TRBV5-5	TRBJ1-2	TRBD1	14
CASSLSREGTGELFF	TGCGCCAGCAGCCTGTCCAGGGAGGGCACCGGGGAGCTGTTTTTT	-	TRBV5-1	TRBJ2-2	TRBD2	15
CASSLVAGQGLPEAFF	TGTGCCAGCAGCTTAGTTGCGGGACAGGGGCTCCCTGAAGCTTTCTTT	-	TRBV7-9	TRBJ1-1	TRBD1	16